Following are 7 T cell receptor beta chains from one sample sequenced in a study of T-cell memory formation after mild COVID-19. Each CDR3 protein is one row after TCRdb ran MiXCR on the 5' RACE reads. The sample has around 260,000 distinct CDR3 sequences, 15% to 20% seen once. The sample consisted of PBMCs or a T cell subset sorted from them (not recorded which). These receptors all stem from a man between 18 and 35 years old who had mild COVID-19 (a few samples of this study predate the infection). Cell type and time point are not known.

Many counts were recorded for this clonotype. The DNA of the CDR3 is TGCGCCAGCAGCTTGGGGACTAGCACAGATACGCAGTATTTT. Amino acids: CASSLGTSTDTQYF. The chain is built from TRBV5-1 and TRBJ2-3; D perhaps matches TRBD2 (5 bases). V shed 0 bases and J shed 0 bases, with 5 bases lying between them. Per germline, CDR1 SGHRS and CDR2 YFSETQ. This CDR3 spans 14 amino acids.

The chain is built from TRBV5-1 and TRBJ2-5, with TRBD2 as a possible D gene (5 bases). CDR1 is SGHRS and CDR2 is YFSETQ in the germline V gene. With 0 bases removed from V and 1 base from J, the gap between germline ends came to 10 bases. This CDR3 region has 15 residues. CDR3 sequence: CASSLAGKVQETQYF. CDR3 in DNA: TGCGCCAGCAGCTTGGCCGGGAAGGTCCAAGAGACCCAGTACTTC.

V is TRBV2 and J is TRBJ2-5; D is uncertain. The germline V gene has CDR1 SNHLY and CDR2 FYNNEI. This CDR3 region has 12 residues. The ends were cut back, 6 bases at V and 3 bases at J, with 8 bases in the middle. CDR3 residues: CASSPRKETQYF. In DNA, the CDR3 is TGTGCCAGCAGCCCCCGGAAAGAGACCCAGTACTTC.

V usage is TRBV6-2 or TRBV6-3 and J usage is TRBJ2-3; no clear D gene. V dropped 2 bases and J dropped 3 bases, with 6 bases sitting between them. The germline V gene encodes CDR1 MNHEY and CDR2 SVGEGT. The CDR3 sequence is 13 residues long. The DNA of the CDR3 is TGTGCCAGCAGTTACCCCCCTACAGATACGCAGTATTTT. This translates into CASSYPPTDTQYF.

This chain joins TRBV20-1 and TRBJ1-2, with 7 bases aligning to TRBD1. V shed 4 bases, J shed 6 bases, and the junction held 8 bases outside the gene matches. CDR1 is DFQATT, CDR2 SNEGSKA, per germline (reference sequence). The CDR3 length is 13 residues. The CDR3: CSATLQGMDGYTF. The DNA for the CDR3 is TGCAGTGCTACCCTACAGGGGATGGATGGCTACACCTTC.

This clonotype was observed a handful of times. CDR3 sequence: CASSSGGTGGISEQYV. In DNA form, the CDR3 reads TGTGCCAGCAGCTCCGGGGGGACAGGGGGCATCTCCGAGCAGTACGTC. The chain recombines TRBV7-2 with TRBJ2-7; 12 bases align to TRBD1. Trimming at V came to 4 bases and at J to 6 bases, leaving 10 bases not matched to a gene. CDR1 and CDR2 from the germline V gene are SGHTA and FQGNSA. This CDR3 is 16 amino acids long.

This clonotype has a count of ten or more. The rearrangement uses TRBV19 and TRBJ1-5; 9 nucleotides agree with TRBD1. After removal of 5 bases from V and 2 bases from J, the junction contained 7 bases not matched to a gene. CDR1 LNHDA and CDR2 SQIVND come from the germline V gene (reference sequence). This CDR3 is 16 amino acids long. CDR3 nucleotide sequence: TGTGCCAGTAGTGCCACAGGGGGCGGAGGCAATCAGCCCCAGCATTTT. The encoded protein is CASSATGGGGNQPQHF.